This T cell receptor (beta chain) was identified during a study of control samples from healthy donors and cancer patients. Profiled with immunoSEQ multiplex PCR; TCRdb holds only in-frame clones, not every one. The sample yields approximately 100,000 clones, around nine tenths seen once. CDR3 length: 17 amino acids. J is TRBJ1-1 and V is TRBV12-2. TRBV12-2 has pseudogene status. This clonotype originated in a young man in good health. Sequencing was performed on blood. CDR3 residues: CASRLSRCRGMNTEAFF. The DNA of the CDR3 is TGTGCAAGTCGCTTATCCCGTTGCCGCGGGATGAACACTGAAGCTTTCTTT.